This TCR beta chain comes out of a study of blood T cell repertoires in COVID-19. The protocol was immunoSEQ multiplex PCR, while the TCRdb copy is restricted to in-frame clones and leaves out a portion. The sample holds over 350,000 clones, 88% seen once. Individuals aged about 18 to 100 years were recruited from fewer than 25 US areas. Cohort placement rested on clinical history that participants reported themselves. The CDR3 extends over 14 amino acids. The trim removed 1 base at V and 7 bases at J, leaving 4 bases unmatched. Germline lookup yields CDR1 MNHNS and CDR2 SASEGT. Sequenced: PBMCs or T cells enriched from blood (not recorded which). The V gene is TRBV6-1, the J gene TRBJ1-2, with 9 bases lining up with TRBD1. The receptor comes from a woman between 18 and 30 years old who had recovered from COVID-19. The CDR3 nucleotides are TGTGCCAGCAGTGAAGACAGGGGGCAGTTTGGCTACACCTTC. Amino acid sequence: CASSEDRGQFGYTF.